A selection of T cell receptor beta chains follows, all from one sample in a study of CD4 and CD8 cells across lung adenocarcinoma regions. TCRdb itself ran the PCR reads through MiXCR, one entry per CDR3 protein. The data show over 15,000 distinct CDR3 sequences, with more than 45% seen just once and less than 20% held by the top ten. Sequences were obtained from CD4+ T cells from the margin of a lung tumor. The receptors were sampled from a male donor with lung adenocarcinoma. The CD4 and CD8 labels of this study may be unreliable. Both conserved end residues are part of each CDR3. A D gene is named only where the DNA matches it firmly. A row's size may be missing; if present it is once, few, many or a size class.

d_gene: .
abundance: .
j_gene: TRBJ2-5
v_gene: TRBV9
CDR3nt: TGTGCCAGCAGCGTAGTTCCCCTAGCCGGAGGGCAAGAGACCCAGTACTTC
CDR3aa: CASSVVPLAGGQETQYF

d_gene: TRBD2
abundance: few
j_gene: TRBJ2-7
v_gene: TRBV6-1
CDR3nt: TGTGCCAGCAGACCGACTAGCGGGAACGAGCAGTACTTC
CDR3aa: CASRPTSGNEQYF

d_gene: .
abundance: .
j_gene: TRBJ2-5
v_gene: TRBV6-1
CDR3nt: TGTGCCAGCAGTGTACAAGGACGCTCCCTCCAAGAGACCCAGTACTTC
CDR3aa: CASSVQGRSLQETQYF

d_gene: .
abundance: few
j_gene: TRBJ2-2
v_gene: TRBV6-4
CDR3nt: TGTGCCAGCAGTGACTCGGCAGTTGGCGGGGAGCTGTTTTTT
CDR3aa: CASSDSAVGGELFF

d_gene: .
abundance: .
j_gene: TRBJ2-3
v_gene: TRBV25-1
CDR3nt: TGTGCCAGCAGTGAAGGGGCCACCCGCACAGATACGCAGTATTTT
CDR3aa: CASSEGATRTDTQYF

d_gene: .
abundance: .
j_gene: TRBJ2-6
v_gene: TRBV6-5
CDR3nt: .
CDR3aa: CASSSYPEGFASGAYDQTF

d_gene: TRBD2
abundance: few
j_gene: TRBJ2-1
v_gene: TRBV14
CDR3nt: TGTGCCAGCAGCCAACTAGCGGGGTACAATGAGCAGTTCTTC
CDR3aa: CASSQLAGYNEQFF

d_gene: .
abundance: .
j_gene: TRBJ1-2
v_gene: TRBV6-1
CDR3nt: TGTGCCAGCAGTGAACTTGTGGGGATTGGGAACTATGGCTACACCTTC
CDR3aa: CASSELVGIGNYGYTF

d_gene: TRBD2
abundance: .
j_gene: TRBJ2-5
v_gene: TRBV3-1
CDR3nt: TGTGCCAGCAGTCGCTCCTTTCCCTCCAGCGGGAGTAGGGAGACCCAGTACTTC
CDR3aa: CASSRSFPSSGSRETQYF

d_gene: TRBD1
abundance: few
j_gene: TRBJ2-3
v_gene: TRBV10-3
CDR3nt: TGTGCCATCAGTGTTAACAGGGGGCCAGATACGCAGTATTTT
CDR3aa: CAISVNRGPDTQYF

d_gene: TRBD1
abundance: .
j_gene: TRBJ2-3
v_gene: TRBV10-3
CDR3nt: TGTGCCATCAGTGAGGGGACAGGGCGAGATACGCAGTATTTT
CDR3aa: CAISEGTGRDTQYF

d_gene: .
abundance: .
j_gene: TRBJ2-1
v_gene: TRBV15
CDR3nt: TGTGCCACCAGCAGAGCGGGAGTAAATGAGCAGTTCTTC
CDR3aa: CATSRAGVNEQFF

d_gene: .
abundance: many
j_gene: TRBJ2-2
v_gene: TRBV27
CDR3nt: TGTGCCAGCAGCCCCAATAGCGAACTCTACACTGGCGGGGAGCTGTTTTTT
CDR3aa: CASSPNSELYTGGELFF

d_gene: TRBD1
abundance: .
j_gene: TRBJ1-5
v_gene: TRBV29-1
CDR3nt: TGCAGCGTTATGACAGGGTATGGCAATCAGCCCCAGCATTTT
CDR3aa: CSVMTGYGNQPQHF

d_gene: TRBD1
abundance: .
j_gene: TRBJ2-7
v_gene: TRBV23-1
CDR3nt: TGCGCCAGCACCCCACAGGGGGTGGGGTCCTACGAGCAGTACTTC
CDR3aa: CASTPQGVGSYEQYF

d_gene: TRBD1
abundance: .
j_gene: TRBJ2-7
v_gene: TRBV7-8
CDR3nt: TGTGCCAGCAGCTATAAGACAGGGTCCGAGCAGTACTTC
CDR3aa: CASSYKTGSEQYF

d_gene: .
abundance: .
j_gene: TRBJ2-3
v_gene: TRBV6-1
CDR3nt: TGTGCCAGCAGTGAATCCATAGCTAAAAACATGCAGTATTTT
CDR3aa: CASSESIAKNMQYF

d_gene: .
abundance: many
j_gene: TRBJ2-1
v_gene: TRBV24-1
CDR3nt: TGTGCCACCTCAAATCCCCGGGGGTCCAATGAGCAGTTCTTC
CDR3aa: CATSNPRGSNEQFF

d_gene: TRBD2
abundance: many
j_gene: TRBJ2-2
v_gene: TRBV6-1
CDR3nt: TGTGCCAGCTTTACAGGACTAGCGGGAGGTAGCACCGGGGAGCTGTTTTTT
CDR3aa: CASFTGLAGGSTGELFF

d_gene: TRBD1
abundance: large
j_gene: TRBJ2-2
v_gene: TRBV6-5
CDR3nt: TGTGCCAGCATCTTCAGGGGGTCCACCGGGGAGCTGTTTTTT
CDR3aa: CASIFRGSTGELFF

d_gene: .
abundance: many
j_gene: TRBJ2-7
v_gene: TRBV6-4
CDR3nt: TGTGCCAGCAGTGACCGACCGGCGGGCGAGCAGTACTTC
CDR3aa: CASSDRPAGEQYF

d_gene: .
abundance: once
j_gene: TRBJ2-3
v_gene: TRBV10-1
CDR3nt: TGCGCCAGCAGTGCGGGGCGGTTAGCCAAAAACACGCAGTATTTC
CDR3aa: CASSAGRLAKNTQYF

d_gene: TRBD1
abundance: many
j_gene: TRBJ2-3
v_gene: TRBV12-3/TRBV12-4
CDR3nt: TGTGCCAGCAGCCTGACAGGGGGCACAGATACGCAGTATTTT
CDR3aa: CASSLTGGTDTQYF

d_gene: .
abundance: .
j_gene: TRBJ1-2
v_gene: TRBV3-1
CDR3nt: TGTGCCAGCAGCCAAGGTCTGAACAGGGTGGTCTATGGCTACACCTTC
CDR3aa: CASSQGLNRVVYGYTF

d_gene: .
abundance: many
j_gene: TRBJ1-1
v_gene: TRBV14
CDR3nt: TGTGCCAGCTCCAAACGGGCCACTGAAGCTTTCTTT
CDR3aa: CASSKRATEAFF

d_gene: .
abundance: .
j_gene: TRBJ1-3
v_gene: TRBV5-1
CDR3nt: TGCGCCAGCAGCCTGGGCCAGAACTCTGGAAACACCATATATTTT
CDR3aa: CASSLGQNSGNTIYF

d_gene: .
abundance: many
j_gene: TRBJ2-2
v_gene: TRBV4-2
CDR3nt: TGTGCCAGCAGGGTTAGGGACAAGAACACCGGGGAGCTGTTTTTT
CDR3aa: CASRVRDKNTGELFF

d_gene: .
abundance: .
j_gene: TRBJ1-6
v_gene: TRBV12-3/TRBV12-4
CDR3nt: TGTGCCAGCAGTTTAATACAGAATAATTCACCCCTCCACTTT
CDR3aa: CASSLIQNNSPLHF

d_gene: .
abundance: .
j_gene: TRBJ2-1
v_gene: TRBV18
CDR3nt: TGTGCCAGCTCACCACCGGGCGCCGATGAGCAGTTCTTC
CDR3aa: CASSPPGADEQFF

d_gene: .
abundance: .
j_gene: TRBJ2-3
v_gene: TRBV11-2
CDR3nt: TGTGCCAGCAGGGACGACGGGGGGCGAATCAAAGATACGCAGTATTTT
CDR3aa: CASRDDGGRIKDTQYF

d_gene: TRBD2
abundance: few
j_gene: TRBJ2-1
v_gene: TRBV7-8
CDR3nt: TGTGCCAGCAGCTTAGCACGACTAGCGGTTGGTAGCTCCTACAATGAGCAGTTCTTC
CDR3aa: CASSLARLAVGSSYNEQFF

d_gene: .
abundance: many
j_gene: TRBJ2-7
v_gene: TRBV7-6
CDR3nt: TGTGCCAGCAGTGAAAGTGCGTCGTCCTACGAGCAGTACTTC
CDR3aa: CASSESASSYEQYF

d_gene: .
abundance: .
j_gene: TRBJ2-5
v_gene: TRBV4-1
CDR3nt: TGCGCCAGCAGGCCGCCCGGCGGCCGTGTCGCAGATACCCAGTACTTC
CDR3aa: CASRPPGGRVADTQYF

d_gene: .
abundance: once
j_gene: TRBJ2-7
v_gene: TRBV12-3/TRBV12-4
CDR3nt: TGTGCCAGCAGCAGAAGACGGGACTACGAGCAGTACTTC
CDR3aa: CASSRRRDYEQYF

d_gene: .
abundance: .
j_gene: TRBJ2-2
v_gene: TRBV6-2/TRBV6-3
CDR3nt: TGTGCCAGCAGTTATCAGGGGGGACCAGAAGGACCCGGGGAGCTGTTTTTT
CDR3aa: CASSYQGGPEGPGELFF

d_gene: .
abundance: many
j_gene: TRBJ2-2
v_gene: TRBV4-1
CDR3nt: TGCGCCAGCAGCCCCGATCCAAGGTCGGGGAGTCCCGGGGAGCTGTTTTTT
CDR3aa: CASSPDPRSGSPGELFF

d_gene: TRBD1
abundance: many
j_gene: TRBJ2-1
v_gene: TRBV11-3
CDR3nt: TGTGCCAGCAGCTCGACCGGGACAGCAGGCGATGAGCAGTTCTTC
CDR3aa: CASSSTGTAGDEQFF

d_gene: .
abundance: .
j_gene: TRBJ2-2
v_gene: TRBV27
CDR3nt: TGTGCCAGCAGTAGCGGGTTCACCGGGGAGCTGTTTTTT
CDR3aa: CASSSGFTGELFF

d_gene: .
abundance: .
j_gene: TRBJ2-2
v_gene: TRBV10-3
CDR3nt: TGTGCCATCAGACTCCAGGCCGGAAGCCCCGGTGCGCAGTTTTTT
CDR3aa: CAIRLQAGSPGAQFF

d_gene: TRBD1
abundance: .
j_gene: TRBJ2-1
v_gene: TRBV6-1
CDR3nt: TGTGCCAGCAGACGGGACAGGGGTGGCGATGAGCAGTTCTTC
CDR3aa: CASRRDRGGDEQFF

d_gene: .
abundance: .
j_gene: TRBJ2-5
v_gene: TRBV3-1
CDR3nt: TGTGCCAGCAGCCAAGTGCACTCGGAGACCCAGTACTTC
CDR3aa: CASSQVHSETQYF

d_gene: .
abundance: many
j_gene: TRBJ2-7
v_gene: TRBV4-1
CDR3nt: TGCGCCAGCAGCCAAGAGCAGCGAGCGGACTCCTACGAGCAGTACTTC
CDR3aa: CASSQEQRADSYEQYF

d_gene: .
abundance: few
j_gene: TRBJ2-7
v_gene: TRBV24-1
CDR3nt: TGTGCCACCAGTGATGCCTACGAGCAGTACTTC
CDR3aa: CATSDAYEQYF

d_gene: .
abundance: .
j_gene: TRBJ1-4
v_gene: TRBV6-1
CDR3nt: TGTGCCAGCAGCGAGGGGACAACTAATGAAAAACTGTTTTTT
CDR3aa: CASSEGTTNEKLFF

d_gene: .
abundance: .
j_gene: TRBJ2-7
v_gene: TRBV10-2
CDR3nt: TGCGCCACCACTCATCCGGGCTCCTACGTGCAGTACTTC
CDR3aa: CATTHPGSYVQYF

d_gene: TRBD2
abundance: .
j_gene: TRBJ2-3
v_gene: TRBV6-1
CDR3nt: TGTGCCAGCGCCCTGGGAGGGATCGCGGGAACAGATACGCAGTATTTT
CDR3aa: CASALGGIAGTDTQYF

d_gene: TRBD2
abundance: many
j_gene: TRBJ2-1
v_gene: TRBV6-2/TRBV6-3
CDR3nt: TGTGCCAGCACCTACACCTCGGGGGGGCAGTTCTTC
CDR3aa: CASTYTSGGQFF

d_gene: .
abundance: .
j_gene: TRBJ1-2
v_gene: TRBV30
CDR3nt: TGTGCCGGGACACAAACTAACTATGGCTACACCTTC
CDR3aa: CAGTQTNYGYTF

d_gene: .
abundance: few
j_gene: TRBJ2-3
v_gene: TRBV6-5
CDR3nt: TGTGCCAGCAGACTCCAGTCTGGAATTACCGGGGCGCAGTATTTT
CDR3aa: CASRLQSGITGAQYF

d_gene: TRBD2
abundance: medium-sized
j_gene: TRBJ2-1
v_gene: TRBV6-1
CDR3nt: TGTGCCAGCAGTGATATAGCGGGAGGAAACTCCTACAATGAGCAGTTCTTC
CDR3aa: CASSDIAGGNSYNEQFF